What follows describes a single T cell receptor (beta chain). This sample is drawn from a study of cytomegalovirus exposure and HLA in healthy donors. The PCR was carried out with 60 Vbeta primers and 13 Jbeta primers. Sequenced by immunoSEQ multiplex PCR; TCRdb stores in-frame clones only, minus some. The table includes 45,000 or so clones, approximately 78% detected once. The sequence derives from a woman aged 25 to 39 in good health and CMV-seronegative. Source material: PBMCs.

CDR3 coding DNA: TGTGCCAGCAGCCCTCGTGGAGGTAGCGGGGGAGTTCTTGGGGAGACCCAGTACTTC. This gives the protein CASSPRGGSGGVLGETQYF. The J gene is TRBJ2-5, the V gene TRBV5-4, with 9 nucleotides matching TRBD2. The CDR3 spans 19 residues. After removal of 4 bases from V and 5 bases from J, the junction contained 21 bases not matched to a gene. CDR1 is SGHNT, CDR2 YYREEE, per germline (reference sequence). The full variable domain, in which reference TRBV5-4 and TRBJ2-5 provide the parts outside the CDR3, is ETGVTQSPTHLIKTRGQQVTLRCSSQSGHNTVSWYQQALGQGPQFIFQYYREEENGRGNFPPRFSGLQFPNYSSELNVNALELDDSALYLCASSPRGGSGGVLGETQYFGPGTRLLVL.